This TCR beta chain was documented in a study of OX40 agonist ivuxolimab in advanced cancers. Study-wide background: Ivuxolimab, which patients received intravenously every 2 weeks, was dosed at 0.01 to 10 mg/kg. Mean age approximately 59 years, range about 20 to 85; around 80% male.

A note on this clone: Its antigen is not known.

The CDR3 runs 11 residues. Losses at the gene ends were 5 bases for V and 11 bases for J; bases not matched to a gene: 1. Per germline, CDR1 DFQATT and CDR2 SNEGSKA (reference sequence). Libraries were prepared by immunoSEQ multiplex PCR; TCRdb keeps only in-frame clonotypes and omits some of them. The profile shows about 21,000 clones, around 84% of them singletons. Study-wide points: Among patients with partial responses at 0.1-3.0 mg/kg, clonal expansion was among the lowest. Certain nonresponders additionally had low normalized T-cell clonal expansion.

The chain employs TRBV20-1 and TRBJ1-6, with 9 nucleotides matching TRBD1. This TCR was recovered from an adult with an advanced solid tumor such as melanoma, head and neck, liver or kidney cancer. Here the sequenced sample was CD4+ or CD8+ T cells sorted from blood, taken in a trial of the OX40 agonist ivuxolimab. Here the CDR3 DNA reads TGCAGTGCTTACAGGGGGCCACCCCTCCACTTT. Translated, it gives CSAYRGPPLHF.